This entry concerns a single T cell receptor beta chain. Antigen: not known. Several immunoSEQ plates held equal portions of the genomic DNA taken from each subset. Sequenced by immunoSEQ multiplex PCR; TCRdb stores in-frame clones only, minus some. Of some 1,900,000 clones detected, 85% to 95% appear once; the ten largest clones hold more than 0.95%. This entry is derived from a study of shared clonotypes between healthy human individuals. Whole-study findings and limits: Naive subsets tended to show greater estimated richness than memory subsets.

Naive CD8 isolation took CD45RO-negative cells positively selected for CCR7 and excluded terminally differentiated effector memory CD45RA+ cells. Donors were healthy HIV-negative adults without recent acute infections or vaccinations. Material: naive CD8+ T cells sorted from blood. This TCR came from a man aged 18-30 years in good health.

CDR3 bases: TGTGCCAGCCGTGTTAGAGGGGACTATGGCTACACCTTC. This sequence encodes CASRVRGDYGYTF. This chain joins TRBV19 and TRBJ1-2; D perhaps matches TRBD1 (5 bases). CDR1 and CDR2 (germline): LNHDA, SQIVND (reference sequence). Trimming took 9 bases from V and 3 from J, leaving 14 bases between them. The length of the CDR3 is 13 residues.